A single sample gave rise to the 25 T cell receptor beta chains below, sequenced in a study of blood T cell repertoires in COVID-19. Assay used: immunoSEQ multiplex PCR; TCRdb lists only in-frame clones, some missing. The table lists approximately 190,000 clones, 84% of them singletons, with 4.5% to 6% in the top ten. The specimen was peripheral blood. Receptors were obtained from a woman in her 70s with active or convalescent COVID-19.

The chain recombines TRBV11-3 with TRBJ2-3; 11 nucleotides match TRBD2. This CDR3 has 16 residues. V shed 2 bases, J shed 7 bases, and the junction held 8 bases outside the gene matches. The germline CDR1 and CDR2 sequences are SGHNT and YENEEA. For the CDR3, the DNA is TGTGCCAGCAGCTTAAAATTAGCGGGAGGGCTGAATACGCAGTATTTT. Its protein product is CASSLKLAGGLNTQYF.

The chain has TRBV2 and TRBJ2-2; 8 bases fit TRBD1. Germline V gene sequence: CDR1 SNHLY, CDR2 FYNNEI. CDR3 length: 14 residues. Trimming took 8 bases from V and 0 from J; bases not matched to a gene: 2. CDR3 nucleotide sequence: TGTGCCAGCTCGACAGGGGCGAACACCGGGGAGCTGTTTTTT. Residues: CASSTGANTGELFF. The variable domain in full, with the rest retrieved from reference TRBV2 and TRBJ2-2, is EPEVTQTPSHQVTQMGQEVILRCVPISNHLYFYWYRQILGQKVEFLVSFYNNEISEKSEIFDDQFSVERPDGSNFTLKIRSTKLEDSAMYFCASSTGANTGELFFGEGSRLTVL.

The CDR3 is CASSQGGSSRRELFF. The CDR3, as DNA: TGTGCCAGCAGCCAAGGTGGCTCTTCGCGGCGGGAGCTGTTTTTT. The V gene is TRBV3-1 (or the pseudogene TRBV3-2), the J gene TRBJ2-2; D remains unclear. The CDR3 runs to 15 residues. V lost 1 base, J lost 9 bases, and 15 bases lay in between. The germline V gene has CDR1 LGHDT and CDR2 YNNKEL (reference sequence).

This clone was counted a single time. The V gene is TRBV5-1, the J gene TRBJ1-1, with D unresolved. Trimming stripped 4 bases from V and 4 bases from J, with 11 bases between. Germline CDR1 reads SGHRS; CDR2 reads YFSETQ. The CDR3 is 13 residues long. The CDR3 DNA is TGCGCCAGCAGCGAAGGAGGCCCCACTGAAGCTTTCTTT. Translated, it gives CASSEGGPTEAFF. Full variable domain (rest looked up from reference TRBV5-1 and TRBJ1-1): KAGVTQTPRYLIKTRGQQVTLSCSPISGHRSVSWYQQTPGQGLQFLFEYFSETQRNKGNFPGRFSGRQFSNSRSEMNVSTLELGDSALYLCASSEGGPTEAFFGQGTRLTVV.

The CDR3 nucleotides read TGCAGTGCCACGGTCCTGGATACGCAGTATTTT. Protein sequence: CSATVLDTQYF. The chain links TRBV20-1 to TRBJ2-3; D is unclear. This CDR3 comprises 11 residues. Germline values: CDR1 DFQATT, CDR2 SNEGSKA (reference sequence). V lost 6 bases and J lost 6, with 10 bases in between.

The rearrangement joins TRBV27 to TRBJ1-4; 10 nucleotides agree with TRBD1. After removal of 3 bases from V and 8 bases from J, the junction contained 3 bases not matched to a gene. The germline CDR1 and CDR2 sequences are MNHEY and SMNVEV (reference sequence). The CDR3 has 14 residues. CDR3 sequence (DNA): TGTGCCAGCAGTTTCCGGGACAGGGGCGAAAAACTGTTTTTT. Translating it yields CASSFRDRGEKLFF.

V usage is TRBV6-1 and J usage is TRBJ2-5, with TRBD1 matching 9 bases. J lost 5 bases, V lost 0 bases, and 13 bases had no gene match. Germline V gene data show CDR1 as MNHNS and CDR2 as SASEGT. This CDR3 has 18 amino acids. This chain's CDR3 is CASSEALLGDREHETQYF. CDR3 DNA: TGTGCCAGCAGTGAAGCCCTTTTGGGGGACAGGGAGCATGAGACCCAGTACTTC.

The chain carries TRBV7-2 and TRBJ2-7; 10 nucleotides agree with TRBD1. Germline CDR1 reads SGHTA; CDR2 reads FQGNSA. This CDR3 spans 15 amino acids. The ends lost 2 bases at V and 5 bases at J; junction bases unmatched: 6. The CDR3 sequence is CASSLPGQGSHEQYF. CDR3 in DNA: TGTGCCAGCAGCTTACCGGGACAGGGGAGCCACGAGCAGTACTTC.

The chain links TRBV5-4 to TRBJ2-1, with 12 nucleotides matching TRBD1. V was pared by 2 bases and J by 10 bases, with 7 bases of the junction left unmatched. The CDR3 sequence is 15 residues long. Germline CDR1 is SGHNT and CDR2 is YYREEE (reference sequence). The CDR3 DNA reads as TGTGCCAGCAGCTTTAGGGACAGGGGGCTGGAAGAGCAGTTCTTC. Amino acids: CASSFRDRGLEEQFF.

CDR3 nucleotide sequence: TGTGCCAGCAGCCAAGATAAGGGTAACAGGGGGTACTTC. It codes for CASSQDKGNRGYF. The rearrangement joins TRBV14 to TRBJ2-7; 7 bases map to TRBD1. Germline-derived CDR1 and CDR2 are SGHDN and FVKESK. Trimming at V came to 0 bases and at J to 12 bases, leaving 8 bases not matched to a gene. The CDR3 length is 13 residues.

The rearrangement joins TRBV11-3 to TRBJ2-5, with 9 nucleotides matching TRBD1. Germline values: CDR1 SGHNT, CDR2 YENEEA. V was pared by 5 bases and J by 4 bases, with 8 bases of the junction left unmatched. This CDR3 comprises 15 residues. CDR3 region: CASSHRGTGRETQYF. CDR3 bases: TGTGCCAGCAGCCATCGTGGGACAGGGCGAGAGACCCAGTACTTC.

The V gene is TRBV28, the J gene TRBJ2-3, with a tentative D call TRBD2 (6 bases). The CDR3 spans 13 residues. Per germline, CDR1 MDHEN and CDR2 SYDVKM. V shed 6 bases and J shed 11 bases, with 18 bases lying between them. The CDR3 region is CASRRVAAAWQYF. The CDR3 region has the DNA TGTGCCAGCAGGCGAGTAGCGGCCGCCTGGCAGTATTTT.

This clone appeared a few times. V gene TRBV29-1 combines with J gene TRBJ2-1; 11 nucleotides align to TRBD2. This CDR3 spans 13 amino acids. CDR1 and CDR2 (germline): SQVTM, ANQGSEA. Losses at the gene ends were 4 bases for V and 6 bases for J; bases not matched to a gene: 2. The DNA of the CDR3 is TGCAGCGTTGCCGGGACTAGCGGCAATGAGCAGTTCTTC. Translating gives CSVAGTSGNEQFF.

This clone was detected once. V usage is TRBV5-6 and J usage is TRBJ1-6; D gene ambiguous. This CDR3 has 15 residues. The V end was cut by 4 bases, the J end by 10 bases, with 18 bases between. Germline-derived CDR1 and CDR2 are SGHDT and YYEEEE. The CDR3 coding sequence is TGTGCCAGCAGCCGCCTGGACCGCCCTAGCTCACCCCTCCACTTT. This sequence encodes CASSRLDRPSSPLHF. Using reference TRBV5-6 and TRBJ1-6 for the parts outside the CDR3, the full variable domain is DAGVTQSPTHLIKTRGQQVTLRCSPKSGHDTVSWYQQALGQGPQFIFQYYEEEERQRGNFPDRFSGHQFPNYSSELNVNALLLGDSALYLCASSRLDRPSSPLHFGNGTRLTVT.

The V gene is TRBV2, the J gene TRBJ2-7; TRBD2 matches 8 bases. Germline trimming cut 6 bases from V and 1 base from J; bases unmatched to any gene: 5. This CDR3 comprises 14 residues. CDR1 SNHLY and CDR2 FYNNEI come from the germline V gene. CDR3 bases: TGTGCCAGCAGGGGGGGACTAGGATCCTACGAGCAGTACTTC. The encoded protein is CASRGGLGSYEQYF.

The chain combines TRBV4-1 with TRBJ2-2; possible D gene TRBD1, 5 bases. The CDR3 spans 15 residues. The V end was cut by 2 bases, the J end by 5 bases, with 12 bases between. The germline V gene has CDR1 MGHRA and CDR2 YSYEKL. The CDR3 nucleotides are TGCGCCAGCAGCCAACAGGGAACAATGACCGGGGAGCTGTTTTTT. This gives the protein CASSQQGTMTGELFF.

The chain couples TRBV11-1 to TRBJ2-1; TRBD2 matches 9 bases. V trimming: 1 base; J trimming: 7 bases; junction bases outside the gene matches: 8. Germline assignment: CDR1 SGHAT and CDR2 FQDESV (reference sequence). CDR3 size: 16 residues. The CDR3 coding sequence is TGTGCCAGCAGCTTAGTCGGCGGGAGGGCCGTGAATGAGCAGTTCTTC. Residues: CASSLVGGRAVNEQFF.

This clone has just a few counts. The chain carries TRBV4-1 and TRBJ1-2; 9 positions match TRBD1. Germline V gene sequence: CDR1 MGHRA, CDR2 YSYEKL. V dropped 2 bases and J dropped 10; count of bases not matched to a gene: 5. The CDR3 has 13 amino acids. CDR3 sequence reads: CASSQTGTGFYTF. The CDR3 region has the DNA TGCGCCAGCAGCCAAACCGGGACAGGGTTCTACACCTTC.

This clone was seen only a few times. This chain connects TRBV2 to TRBJ1-6; 8 bases are shared with TRBD1. The CDR3 is made up of 15 amino acids. Germline V gene lookup returns CDR1 SNHLY and CDR2 FYNNEI. V lost 7 bases and J lost 10; bases outside the gene matches: 12. The CDR3 sequence is CASMDRDRLRSPLHF. CDR3 coding DNA: TGTGCCAGCATGGACCGGGACAGGCTGAGGTCACCCCTCCACTTT.

The chain uses TRBV30 and TRBJ2-7, with 8 bases matching TRBD1. Germline V gives CDR1 GTSNPN, CDR2 SVGIG (reference sequence). V lost 1 base to trimming and J lost 3 bases; unmatched junction nucleotides: 2. The CDR3 is made up of 13 amino acids. The CDR3 spells CAWSAGQGYEQYF. In nucleotides, the CDR3 is TGTGCCTGGAGTGCCGGACAGGGCTACGAGCAGTACTTC. The variable domain in full, completed from reference TRBV30 and TRBJ2-7, reads SQTIHQWPATLVQPVGSPLSLECTVEGTSNPNLYWYRQAAGRGLQLLFYSVGIGQISSEVPQNLSASRPQDRQFILSSKKLLLSDSGFYLCAWSAGQGYEQYFGPGTRLTVT.

The chain joins TRBV4-1 to TRBJ1-5; no clear D gene. CDR3 length: 13 amino acids. CDR1 is MGHRA and CDR2 is YSYEKL in the germline V gene. The V end lost 1 base, the J end lost 9 bases, and 10 bases lay between the germline ends. The CDR3 DNA sequence: TGCGCCAGCAGCCAAGTTGAGAGCTGGCCCCAGCATTTT. Its translation is CASSQVESWPQHF.

The V and J genes are TRBV12-5 and TRBJ1-6, with TRBD1 as a possible D gene (6 bases). This CDR3 region has 17 residues. From germline, CDR1 is LGHNT and CDR2 FRNRAP. V lost 6 bases to trimming and J lost 11 bases, with 26 bases between them. The CDR3 nucleotides are TGTGCTAGTGGAGCGACCGCCAAGGACAGCTCCGGTCCACCCCTCCACTTT. It yields the protein CASGATAKDSSGPPLHF.

This CDR3 is CASSELGKGAKETQYF. CDR3 sequence (DNA): TGTGCCAGCAGTGAATTGGGAAAGGGGGCCAAAGAGACCCAGTACTTC. This rearrangement joins TRBV25-1 to TRBJ2-5, with 7 bases lining up with TRBD1. CDR1 is MGHDK and CDR2 is SYGVNS in the germline V gene. CDR3 length equals 16 residues. V was pared by 1 base and J by 3 bases, with 8 bases of the junction left unmatched.

The chain employs TRBV27 and TRBJ2-7; 7 nucleotides line up with TRBD1. The CDR3 is 14 residues long. Germline CDR1 and CDR2: MNHEY and SMNVEV (reference sequence). The junction had 9 bases not matched to a gene; V was cut back by 7 bases and J by 3 bases. CDR3: CASKVGQLHYEQYF. The CDR3 nucleotides are TGTGCCAGCAAGGTGGGACAGCTCCACTACGAGCAGTACTTC.

CDR3 coding DNA: TGTGCCAGCAGCTCCAGCGGGAGGGACACAGATACGCAGTATTTT. Its translation is CASSSSGRDTDTQYF. The rearrangement links TRBV7-3 to TRBJ2-3, with 10 bases lining up with TRBD2. The CDR3 sequence is 15 residues long. Per germline, CDR1 SGHTA and CDR2 FQGTGA. V dropped 4 bases and J dropped 2; count of bases not matched to a gene: 3.